This T cell receptor beta chain derives from a study of STAT5B mutations in CD4+ large granular lymphocyte leukemia. Across the study: Among healthy donors, a particular HLA allele went with more CDR3 'QG' motifs. Overall study results and limits: TRBV06-family usage was enriched in top patient clones (8/27) versus controls (2/35).

This was a survey-level run. TCRdb keeps only in-frame clones here, not all; method: immunoSEQ multiplex PCR. Found here are under 50,000 clones, about 86% of them singletons; the top ten hold 0.35%. Comment on this clone: Its specificity is unknown.

CDR1 and CDR2 (germline): SGHDT, YYEEEE. The V gene lost 4 bases and the J gene lost 7 bases, with 18 bases spanning the gap. There are 15 residues in the CDR3. The sequencing sample was made of CD4+ T cells from blood buffy coats. The rearrangement uses TRBV5-6 and TRBJ2-4; D unresolved. This receptor was taken from a human donor in good health. CDR3 sequence: CASSALSPGGNIQYF. The CDR3, as DNA: TGTGCCAGCAGCGCTCTATCTCCGGGCGGCAACATTCAGTACTTC.